Sequencing of this T cell receptor beta chain was carried out in a study of cytomegalovirus exposure and HLA in healthy donors. Study conclusions and caveats: Earlier results showed most TCR beta V segments being productive about 87% or about 30% of the time. Per a later analysis, HLA-associated TCR beta chains showed more clonal expansion than other, equally common TCR beta chains.

Note on this clone: Its antigen is not known.

The germline V and J ends were trimmed by 3 bases and 2 bases, with 8 bases remaining between them. Germline V CDR1 and CDR2: LNHDA, SQIVND (reference sequence). The CDR3 loop spans 13 amino acids. This PCR relied on a set of 60 Vbeta primers and 13 Jbeta primers. This table comes from immunoSEQ multiplex PCR, and its TCRdb copy is limited to in-frame clones, with some not included. The data hold about 130,000 clones, with roughly 80% observed a single time. Sequencing was carried out using PBMCs. This sequence originates from a middle-aged man in good health and CMV-seronegative. The chain couples TRBV19 to TRBJ2-7; no clear D gene. This CDR3 is CASSMGRPYEQYF. CDR3 in DNA: TGTGCCAGTAGTATGGGCAGGCCCTACGAGCAGTACTTC.